The text below deals with one TCR beta chain. As handled by the study authors: The assay estimated nucleated cells by amplifying reference gene primers. Data came from immunoSEQ multiplex PCR; TCRdb stores just in-frame clones and leaves some out. Clone size and the V and J calls come from that table; the DNA yielded D and trimming. This sample carries about 140,000 clones, around nine tenths of them seen once, and the ten largest clones take 8.5% to 9.5%. The CDR3 consists of 14 residues. Germline values: CDR1 MGHDK, CDR2 SYGVNS. V lost 6 bases, J lost 3 bases, and 4 bases stayed unmatched. The data originate from a study of blood T cell repertoires in COVID-19. Study summary: Samples representing acute and convalescent COVID-19 were sourced from the United States, Italy and Spain. The cDNA or gDNA used as material had been derived from T cells, B-cell-depleted T cells, or PBMCs.

V usage is TRBV25-1 and J usage is TRBJ1-2; 10 bases map to TRBD1. Material for sequencing was peripheral blood. This clonotype was obtained from a woman aged 45-65 years with active or convalescent COVID-19. The chain's CDR3 is CASSPGQGHYGYTF. The CDR3 DNA sequence: TGTGCCAGCAGCCCGGGACAGGGGCACTATGGCTACACCTTC.